This TCR beta chain derives from a study of prognosis after radiotherapy for stage I lung cancer (dated by TCRdb to about 2021). Regarding the research as a whole: Roughly 20 stage I NSCLC patients were enrolled in Nanjing, China, between April 2018 and 2019. There were about 13 patients with newly diagnosed primary stage I lung tumors and a handful of patients with oligometastatic NSCLC after surgical resection of the primary tumor. All patients were considered medically inoperable, owing to comorbidities in around eleven and refusal of surgery in 6 or 7. Ages in the cohort of approximately 13 men and more than five women ranged from roughly 53 to 84 years, with a median of 74. Tumor histology was squamous cell carcinoma in about 7 patients and adenocarcinoma in about a dozen. Using image-guided IMRT or VMAT, SBRT was delivered in 3 to 5 fractions at a biologically effective dose of at least 100 Gy. SBRT was not combined with any concurrent therapy in any patient. Distant metastases were developed by four of the 19 patients after SBRT, at a median of around seven months, whereas no significant progression was observed in the other 15 patients. This study profiled peripheral blood TCR beta repertoires from stage I NSCLC patients before and after stereotactic body radiotherapy and linked the repertoires to distant failure. For each of the 20 or so patients, one blood sample was taken before SBRT and one after, so the study sequenced 38 samples in total. The full study reports these points: Post-SBRT Shannon entropy and its change from baseline were lower in patients who developed distant metastases; baseline Shannon entropy was not associated with metastases. TRBV and TRBJ usage frequencies reportedly varied with metastasis status, involving two V genes at baseline and nine V and two J genes after SBRT. All reported P values were unadjusted for multiple comparisons. Whether the expanded TCR clones were tumor-specific was not determined. A decrease in unique TCR clone counts was observed after SBRT (median 10,088 before versus about 7,000 after; Wilcoxon paired P=0.011). The study was limited by the small cohort and short follow-up, and independent validation of the study findings is required.

CDR1 is given as SGHAT and CDR2 as FQNNGV, both from the germline V gene. A distance of 14 bases separates the germline ends of V and J, which lose 5 bases and 9 bases respectively. Its CDR3 holds 13 amino acids, cysteine through phenylalanine. The DNA shown is the 39-base CDR3, in frame from base 1. Two rounds of multiplex PCR were used to amplify the TCR beta CDR3 region from genomic DNA. The first PCR round used primers specific to each TRBV and TRBJ gene, with sequences filed in Chinese patent CN105087789A. Universal primers were used in the second PCR round. The Roche High Pure PCR Template Preparation Kit was used to extract genomic DNA from frozen PBMCs. Libraries were sequenced paired-end with 151 bp reads on an Illumina HiSeq 3000. On the study's bioinformatics: CutAdapt was used to discard raw reads that did not contain the multiplex PCR primer sequences. Using PEAR, the high-quality paired reads were merged into contigs. By aligning each contig to reference sequences, MiXCR assigned the TRB V, D and J gene segments to that contig. CDR3 sequences were clustered by base quality and sequence similarity to remove sequencing errors. Diversity was calculated as Shannon entropy divided by the natural log of the number of productive TCR sequences. To get clonality, Shannon entropy was divided by the natural log of the number of unique clonotypes, and that result was subtracted from one. Progression-free survival cut-offs for repertoire metrics were chosen using the Youden index of ROC curves, with analyses run in R 3.5.3. Using fastp trimming at Q25 and MiXCR clonotype assembly, TCRdb reanalyzed the public sequencing data and kept in-frame beta chains. Rows with a matching CDR3 protein are joined into one entry that keeps the most common DNA and genes. TCRdb, not the original authors, processed these V and J calls. Present in this sample are about 19,000 distinct CDR3 sequences, roughly 28% of which were seen just once. The ten biggest clones cover roughly 23% of the sample.

All patients had node-negative disease on CT and PET/CT, and none had a history of other malignancies or prior chemotherapy or radiotherapy. At each of two time points, roughly 6.5 milliliters of peripheral venous blood were collected in EDTA tubes. Ficoll-Paque Plus density-gradient centrifugation was used to isolate PBMCs. Immediately after collection, samples were stored at -80 degrees C until analysis. This clonotype was counted at least ten times. What antigen it recognizes has not been identified. Base quality data are lacking; no much larger clone is found one base away. The source is a donor over 45 with non-small cell lung cancer. The chain is made from TRBV11-2 and TRBJ2-1, with the D gene not clear enough to name. The sample here was PBMCs, taken before or after stereotactic body radiation therapy (not recorded which). The bases are TGTGCCAGCAGCCTTAGCATGAGTGGTGAGCAGTTCTTC. Its product reads: CASSLSMSGEQFF.